This T cell receptor beta chain was identified during a study of shared clonotypes between healthy human individuals. Study findings and constraints: Represented diversity (both genetic and exposure-history) was limited by the small number of donors.

Concerning this clone itself: Its antigen is unknown.

CD8 cells regarded as naive lacked CD45RO, were positively chosen for CCR7, and omitted terminally differentiated effector memory CD45RA+ cells. Sequenced by immunoSEQ multiplex PCR; TCRdb stores in-frame clones only, minus some. The table records about 2.1 million clones, approximately 92% of them present only once. The CDR3 covers 15 residues. CDR1 is MNHEY, CDR2 SMNVEV, per germline (reference sequence). V was cut by 2 bases and J by 3 bases, with 12 bases left in between. Sequencing input: naive CD8+ T cells from PBMCs. The TCR comes from a young man in good health. Some clones in this sample may be carry-over from other donors' samples. This chain links TRBV27 with TRBJ2-3, with D maybe TRBD1 (6 bases). The DNA of the CDR3 is TGTGCCAGCAGTTTAGACAGGAAGGGGACAGATACGCAGTATTTT. The encoded protein is CASSLDRKGTDTQYF.